The 31 T cell receptor beta chains listed next were all sequenced from one sample in a study of CXCR3-negative and CXCR3-positive naive CD8 T cells. UMI-tagged TRB cDNA libraries were built via 5' RACE. Following a re-call of the 5' RACE reads, TCRdb has one entry per CDR3 protein and lacks DNA. The specimen's table records tens of thousands of distinct CDR3 sequences. The sequencing sample was made of naive CXCR3- CD8+ T cells from blood. Subset specified: CD45RO-CCR7+CD27+CD95- naive CD8+ T cells lacking CXCR3 (TNR3-). Source of these receptors: a human donor in good health. Some clones in this sample may be carry-over from other donors' samples.

The chain uses TRBV15 and TRBJ2-5; TCRdb proposes TRBD2, but this gene call is untestable without DNA. Per the germline V gene, CDR1 is LNHNV and CDR2 is YYDKDF (reference sequence). The CDR3 is made up of 12 amino acids. CDR3 loop: CATTGLQETQYF.

The gene calls are TRBV28 and TRBJ2-3; TCRdb calls TRBD1, which cannot be checked without DNA. CDR3 length: 13 amino acids. CDR1 and CDR2 (germline): MDHEN, SYDVKM. The CDR3 here is CASHDRAGDTQYF.

The gene calls are TRBV28 and TRBJ2-7; TCRdb reports TRBD2, a call that lacks DNA to check it against. The CDR3 runs 15 residues. Per the germline V gene, CDR1 is MDHEN and CDR2 is SYDVKM. The chain's CDR3 is CASSLGWRETYEQYF.

The chain is built from TRBV12-1 and TRBJ1-4; TCRdb names TRBD1, which stays unverified in the absence of DNA. TRBV12-1 is a listed pseudogene. The CDR3 is 17 residues long. CDR3 sequence: CASSALPGVLEREKLFF.

The V gene is TRBV4-1, the J gene TRBJ2-1; TCRdb returns TRBD2, unconfirmable since there is no DNA. The CDR3 is 16 residues long. Per the germline V gene, CDR1 is MGHRA and CDR2 is YSYEKL. The CDR3 spells CASSQPSGASYNEQFF.

The chain carries TRBV12-3 or TRBV12-4 and TRBJ1-1; TCRdb's D call of TRBD1 is untestable without DNA. The CDR3 is 13 residues long. Here the CDR3 reads CASSPLDRSGAFF.

The chain links TRBV29-1 to TRBJ2-7; TCRdb names TRBD1, which stays unverified in the absence of DNA. In germline, CDR1 is SQVTM, CDR2 ANQGSEA. The CDR3 has 11 amino acids. CDR3 sequence: CRRGHTYEQYF.

The chain uses TRBV25-1 and TRBJ1-5; TCRdb outputs TRBD1, but without DNA this stays unchecked. Germline CDR1 is MGHDK and CDR2 is SYGVNS. The CDR3 spans 14 residues. The CDR3 protein is CASSAWDSNQPQHF. The whole variable domain, filled in from reference TRBV25-1 and TRBJ1-5, reads EADIYQTPRYLVIGTGKKITLECSQTMGHDKMYWYQQDPGMELHLIHYSYGVNSTEKGDLSSESTVSRIRTEHFPLTLESARPSHTSQYLCASSAWDSNQPQHFGDGTRLSIL.

The chain links TRBV3-1 to TRBJ2-5; TCRdb lists TRBD2, though no DNA is available to test this call. The CDR3 contains 15 residues. Germline V CDR1 and CDR2: LGHDT, YNNKEL (reference sequence). The CDR3 reads CASSLSGGAGETQYF.

The CDR3: CSAEGENYNEQFF. This rearrangement joins TRBV20-1 to TRBJ2-1. CDR1 is DFQATT and CDR2 is SNEGSKA in the germline V gene (reference sequence). The CDR3 has 13 amino acids.

This chain links TRBV6-5 with TRBJ2-3; TCRdb picks TRBD1, but there is no DNA to check that call. Looked up from germline, CDR1 is MNHEY and CDR2 is SVGAGI. This CDR3 is 18 amino acids long. This chain's CDR3 is CASSPDPGQGQYTDTQYF.

The V and J genes are TRBV5-1 and TRBJ2-2. The CDR3 consists of 12 residues. Germline loops: CDR1 SGHRS, CDR2 YFSETQ. CDR3 sequence reads: CACSYNTGELFF.

V gene TRBV28 combines with J gene TRBJ2-4; TCRdb returns TRBD2, unconfirmable since there is no DNA. Germline loops: CDR1 MDHEN, CDR2 SYDVKM. The CDR3 totals 17 residues. The CDR3 protein is CASSPPPSGRAKYIQYF.

The chain joins TRBV7-9 to TRBJ2-7; the D call from TCRdb, TRBD1, cannot be confirmed without DNA. Germline V gene sequence: CDR1 SEHNR, CDR2 FQNEAQ (reference sequence). This CDR3 has 15 amino acids. This chain's CDR3 is CASSWLTGNPNEQYF.

The CDR3 protein is CASSLSGTGTYEQYF. The chain couples TRBV28 to TRBJ2-7; TCRdb's assignment of TRBD1 cannot be checked, as there is no DNA. This CDR3 has 15 amino acids. CDR1 and CDR2 (germline): MDHEN, SYDVKM. Supplemented by reference TRBV28 and TRBJ2-7, the full variable domain reads DVKVTQSSRYLVKRTGEKVFLECVQDMDHENMFWYRQDPGLGLRLIYFSYDVKMKEKGDIPEGYSVSREKKERFSLILESASTNQTSMYLCASSLSGTGTYEQYFGPGTRLTVT.

CDR3: CSVEGPGPGTDTQYF. The chain links TRBV29-1 to TRBJ2-3; the D gene TCRdb calls, TRBD1, cannot be checked with no DNA. Germline CDR1 and CDR2: SQVTM and ANQGSEA. The CDR3 covers 15 residues.

The V and J genes are TRBV29-1 and TRBJ2-2; the D call from TCRdb, TRBD1, cannot be confirmed without DNA. Germline V lookup: CDR1 SQVTM, CDR2 ANQGSEA. This CDR3 spans 15 amino acids. CDR3 residues: CSVEPRGPNTGELFF.

CDR3 sequence reads: CASSQRAGKAGELFF. V is TRBV28 and J is TRBJ2-2; TCRdb reports TRBD1, a call that lacks DNA to check it against. The CDR3 spans 15 residues. CDR1 is MDHEN, CDR2 SYDVKM, per germline.

The chain employs TRBV28 and TRBJ2-1; TCRdb's D call of TRBD2 is untestable without DNA. Germline CDR1 and CDR2: MDHEN and SYDVKM. This CDR3 has 14 residues. The chain's CDR3 is CASSKREVADEQFF.

The rearrangement uses TRBV7-2 and TRBJ2-7; TCRdb lists TRBD2, though no DNA is available to test this call. The CDR3 is 15 residues long. Germline CDR1 reads SGHTA; CDR2 reads FQGNSA. CDR3 loop: CASSLRTSGNYEQYF.

The chain joins TRBV12-3 or TRBV12-4 to TRBJ2-5; with no DNA, the TCRdb D assignment of TRBD2 cannot be verified. This CDR3 region has 16 residues. The CDR3 is CASSLPASGSQETQYF.

V is TRBV5-1 and J is TRBJ2-3. The CDR3 spans 12 residues. Germline-derived CDR1 and CDR2 are SGHRS and YFSETQ. CDR3 sequence: CASSFGPDTQYF.

The V gene is TRBV6-2 or TRBV6-3, the J gene TRBJ2-4. Germline-derived CDR1 and CDR2 are MNHEY and SVGEGT. The CDR3 covers 13 residues. CDR3 in amino acids: CASSYSQLDIQYF.

The chain employs TRBV28 and TRBJ2-5. From germline, CDR1 is MDHEN and CDR2 SYDVKM. This CDR3 has 14 amino acids. The chain's CDR3 is CASQGSKEIETQYF. The whole variable domain, remainder taken from reference TRBV28 and TRBJ2-5, is DVKVTQSSRYLVKRTGEKVFLECVQDMDHENMFWYRQDPGLGLRLIYFSYDVKMKEKGDIPEGYSVSREKKERFSLILESASTNQTSMYLCASQGSKEIETQYFGPGTRLLVL.

The rearrangement links TRBV19 to TRBJ2-7. The CDR3 is 14 amino acids. The germline V gene encodes CDR1 LNHDA and CDR2 SQIVND (reference sequence). This CDR3 is CASSKEASTYEQYF.

The chain joins TRBV7-9 to TRBJ2-5; the TCRdb D gene call, TRBD2, has no DNA to confirm it. Germline-derived CDR1 and CDR2 are SEHNR and FQNEAQ (reference sequence). This CDR3 has 15 amino acids. CDR3 region: CASSSMGLKEETQYF.

V and J are TRBV4-1 and TRBJ2-1. Germline V gene sequence: CDR1 MGHRA, CDR2 YSYEKL. The CDR3 has 12 amino acids. This CDR3 reads CASSPFDNEQFF.

This chain links TRBV4-1 with TRBJ2-7; the TCRdb call, TRBD1, lacks DNA for checking. CDR3 length equals 16 residues. The V gene's germline CDR1 is MGHRA and CDR2 YSYEKL. The CDR3 sequence is CASSRLEQGSSYEQYF.

V is TRBV28 and J is TRBJ1-5. The CDR3 is 16 amino acids. Germline CDR1 reads MDHEN; CDR2 reads SYDVKM. The CDR3 reads CATKDPVNSVNQPQHF.

CDR3 residues: CASSYSSPSFSSYNEQFF. The chain links TRBV6-2 or TRBV6-3 to TRBJ2-1; TCRdb picks TRBD1, but there is no DNA to check that call. The V gene's germline CDR1 is MNHEY and CDR2 SVGEGT. CDR3 size: 18 residues.

The chain is built from TRBV12-3 or TRBV12-4 and TRBJ2-7; TCRdb gives TRBD2 as the D gene, but with no DNA this cannot be confirmed. The CDR3 contains 16 residues. CDR3 region: CASSTRTGTSSYEQYF.